This entry lists 9 T cell receptor beta chains sequenced from one sample in a study of T cells in Graves' hyperthyroidism and ophthalmopathy. TCR beta CDR3 region amplification was performed from RNA transcripts. A first-round RT-PCR of the TCR CDR3 used the HTBI primer set. A single record per CDR3 protein comes from TCRdb applying MiXCR to the multiplex PCR reads. Seen here are about 250,000 distinct CDR3 sequences, about 20% observed once, and the top ten hold about 60%. The sequenced sample was blood. All receptors come from a man younger than 40 with Graves' ophthalmopathy.

The chain combines TRBV11-2 with TRBJ1-5, with no clear D. CDR1 is SGHAT, CDR2 FQNNGV, per germline. The CDR3 covers 13 residues. The V end was cut by 5 bases, the J end by 6 bases, with 11 bases between. CDR3 loop: CASSPRGGQPQHF. CDR3 bases: TGTGCCAGCAGCCCCCGCGGCGGTCAGCCCCAGCATTTT.

The rearrangement links TRBV20-1 to TRBJ2-1; the match to TRBD2 covers 13 bases. The CDR3 covers 16 residues. V lost 5 bases, J lost 1 base, and 5 bases stayed unmatched. Germline V gene sequence: CDR1 DFQATT, CDR2 SNEGSKA (reference sequence). CDR3 sequence (DNA): TGCAGTGCTGCGGGGACTAGCGGGATTTCCTACAATGAGCAGTTCTTC. This encodes CSAAGTSGISYNEQFF.

A few counts support this clonotype. The chain couples TRBV7-8 to TRBJ1-2, with a tentative D call TRBD1 (5 bases). The CDR3 length is 13 residues. V was trimmed by 2 bases and J by 3 bases, leaving 7 bases between them. CDR1 and CDR2 from the germline V gene are SGHVS and FQNEAQ. The CDR3 DNA sequence: TGTGCCAGCAGCTTACGGGGCCACTATGGCTACACCTTC. Amino acid sequence: CASSLRGHYGYTF.

This clonotype was seen repeatedly, ten times or more. The rearrangement uses TRBV11-2 and TRBJ2-5; the D is unclear. V lost 5 bases and J lost 5, with 9 bases in between. Per germline, CDR1 SGHAT and CDR2 FQNNGV. There are 12 residues in the CDR3. CDR3 in amino acids: CASSQPTETQYF. The CDR3 nucleotides are TGTGCCAGCAGCCAACCGACGGAGACCCAGTACTTC.

This clonotype has ten or more counts. The genes are TRBV2 and TRBJ2-7; D gene unclear. The germline V and J ends were trimmed by 2 bases and 6 bases, with 14 bases remaining between them. CDR3 length equals 14 residues. The V gene's germline CDR1 is SNHLY and CDR2 FYNNEI. The CDR3, as DNA: TGTGCCAGCAGTGAACAGTTAAGGAAGGGCGAGCAGTACTTC. This codes for CASSEQLRKGEQYF.

A few counts support this clonotype. The V gene is TRBV11-3, the J gene TRBJ1-1; no clear D. The CDR3 covers 15 residues. Trimming took 6 bases from V and 3 from J, leaving 17 bases between them. Looked up from germline, CDR1 is SGHNT and CDR2 is YENEEA. The CDR3: CASSPGGGIDTEAFF. CDR3 coding DNA: TGTGCCAGCAGTCCGGGCGGAGGGATTGACACTGAAGCTTTCTTT.

The rearrangement uses TRBV7-9 and TRBJ2-1; 7 bases align to TRBD1. In germline, CDR1 is SEHNR, CDR2 FQNEAQ (reference sequence). This CDR3 has 16 residues. Trimming at V came to 5 bases and at J to 5 bases, leaving 12 bases not matched to a gene. The CDR3 DNA reads TGTGCCAGCAGCACCCGGGGCAGGGGGTGGGACAATGAGCAGTTCTTC. Translated: CASSTRGRGWDNEQFF.

There are many counts of this clonotype. The chain combines TRBV28 with TRBJ1-5; no clear D gene. The CDR3 has 15 residues. Germline CDR1 MDHEN, CDR2 SYDVKM. V lost 5 bases and J 0 bases, leaving 11 bases between the germline ends. Here the CDR3 reads CASSIHSDSNQPQHF. CDR3 nucleotide sequence: TGTGCCAGCAGTATCCACAGCGATAGCAATCAGCCCCAGCATTTT.

V gene TRBV3-1 combines with J gene TRBJ2-7; D possibly corresponds to TRBD1 (5 bases). V was shortened by 6 bases and J by 2 bases, with 11 bases between the two germline ends. The CDR3 spans 13 residues. Germline lookup yields CDR1 LGHDT and CDR2 YNNKEL (reference sequence). The CDR3 protein is CASSQGRTYEQYF. The CDR3 bases are TGTGCCAGCAGTCAGGGAAGAACCTACGAGCAGTACTTC.